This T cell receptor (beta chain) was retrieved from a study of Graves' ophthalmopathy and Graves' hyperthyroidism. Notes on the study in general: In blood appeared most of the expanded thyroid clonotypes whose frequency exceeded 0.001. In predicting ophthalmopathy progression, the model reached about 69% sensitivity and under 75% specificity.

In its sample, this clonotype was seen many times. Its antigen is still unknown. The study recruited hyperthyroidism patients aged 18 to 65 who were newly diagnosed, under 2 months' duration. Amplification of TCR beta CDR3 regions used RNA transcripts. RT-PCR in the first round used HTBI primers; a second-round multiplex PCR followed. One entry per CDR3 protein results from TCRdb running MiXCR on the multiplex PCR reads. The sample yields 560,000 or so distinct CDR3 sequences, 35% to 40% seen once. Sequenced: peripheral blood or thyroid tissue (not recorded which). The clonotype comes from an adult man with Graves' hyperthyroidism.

CDR3 region: CASSMRTGTYEQYF. The CDR3 DNA sequence: TGCGCCAGCAGCATGAGGACAGGCACCTACGAGCAGTACTTC. The chain has TRBV5-1 and TRBJ2-7, with 7 nucleotides matching TRBD1. The length of the CDR3 is 14 residues. V gave up 4 bases and J gave up 2 bases; unmatched junction bases: 6. Germline V lookup: CDR1 SGHRS, CDR2 YFSETQ.